The source of this TCR beta chain is a study of blood T cell repertoires in COVID-19. Study in general: From the United States, Italy and Spain came samples of acute and convalescent COVID-19.

The junction had 4 bases not matched to a gene; V was cut back by 6 bases and J by 3 bases. The length of the CDR3 is 15 residues. Germline V gene lookup returns CDR1 MDHEN and CDR2 SYDVKM. Enrolled during active infection, Seattle patients were then followed longitudinally. Under the authors' procedure: Amplified reference gene primers provided the basis for estimating nucleated cell counts. Assay: immunoSEQ multiplex PCR; the TCRdb copy retains only in-frame clones and omits some. For V, J and clone size, that table is used; D and trimming come from the DNA. The repertoire holds fewer than 200,000 clones, with 85% as singletons.

The origin of this receptor is a woman aged 80 or over with COVID-19, enrolled during active disease. This chain connects TRBV28 to TRBJ2-1; 11 bases match TRBD2. Sequencing used peripheral blood. The CDR3 DNA sequence: TGTGCCAGCAGGACCGGGACTAGCGGCTACAATGAGCAGTTCTTC. Translating it yields CASRTGTSGYNEQFF. Filled out from reference TRBV28 and TRBJ2-1, the complete variable domain reads DVKVTQSSRYLVKRTGEKVFLECVQDMDHENMFWYRQDPGLGLRLIYFSYDVKMKEKGDIPEGYSVSREKKERFSLILESASTNQTSMYLCASRTGTSGYNEQFFGPGTRLTVL.